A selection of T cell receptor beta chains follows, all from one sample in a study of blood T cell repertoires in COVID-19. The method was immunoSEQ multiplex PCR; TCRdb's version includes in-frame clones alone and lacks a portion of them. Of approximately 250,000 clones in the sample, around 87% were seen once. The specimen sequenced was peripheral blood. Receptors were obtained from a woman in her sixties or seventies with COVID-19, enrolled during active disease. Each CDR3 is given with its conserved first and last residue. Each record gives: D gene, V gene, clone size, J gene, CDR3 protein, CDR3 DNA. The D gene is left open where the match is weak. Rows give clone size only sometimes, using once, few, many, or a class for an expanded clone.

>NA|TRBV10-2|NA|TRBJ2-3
CASRDVVLAASTDTQYF
TGCGCCAGCAGGGACGTCGTACTAGCTGCTAGCACAGATACGCAGTATTTT
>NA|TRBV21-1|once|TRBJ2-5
CASSKAVRGQETQYF
TGTGCCAGCAGCAAAGCAGTCAGGGGTCAAGAGACCCAGTACTTC
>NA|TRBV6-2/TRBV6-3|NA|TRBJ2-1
CASSVAPPGQFF
TGTGCCAGCAGTGTAGCGCCCCCAGGGCAGTTCTTC
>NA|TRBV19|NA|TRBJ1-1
CASQRAGTEAFF
TGTGCCAGTCAGAGGGCGGGCACTGAAGCTTTCTTT
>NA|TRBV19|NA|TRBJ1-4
CASSGTRNEKLFF
TGTGCCAGTTCCGGGACAAGGAATGAAAAACTGTTTTTT
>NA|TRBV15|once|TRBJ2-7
CATSRGLATRSYEQYF
TGTGCCACCAGCAGAGGCCTAGCGACACGCTCCTACGAGCAGTACTTC
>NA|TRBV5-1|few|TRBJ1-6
CASRDSLESPLHF
TGCGCCAGCAGGGACTCCCTCGAATCACCCCTCCACTTT
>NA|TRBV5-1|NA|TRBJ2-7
CASSPRRGGLYEQYF
TGCGCCAGCAGCCCGCGGAGAGGCGGCCTCTACGAGCAGTACTTC
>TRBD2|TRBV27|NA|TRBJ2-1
CASTESGSNEQFF
TGTGCCAGCACCGAAAGCGGGAGCAATGAGCAGTTCTTC
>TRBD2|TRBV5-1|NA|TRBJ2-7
CASSLQGMLAGATHEQYF
TGCGCCAGCAGCTTGCAGGGGATGCTAGCGGGAGCTACCCACGAGCAGTACTTC
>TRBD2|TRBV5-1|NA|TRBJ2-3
CASRGLAGAGSVDTQYF
TGCGCCAGCAGGGGACTAGCGGGAGCAGGGTCGGTCGATACGCAGTATTTT
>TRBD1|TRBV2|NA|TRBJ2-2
CASSHRTGPGELFF
TGTGCCAGCAGTCACCGGACAGGCCCCGGGGAGCTGTTTTTT
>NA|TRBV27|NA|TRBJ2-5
CASSLLGRPETQYF
TGTGCCAGCAGTTTATTGGGCAGGCCCGAGACCCAGTACTTC
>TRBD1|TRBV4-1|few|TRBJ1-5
CASSQADRVGNQPQHF
TGCGCCAGCAGCCAAGCAGACAGGGTTGGCAATCAGCCCCAGCATTTT
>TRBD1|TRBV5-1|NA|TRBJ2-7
CASSLGQGIYEQYF
TGCGCCAGCAGCTTGGGACAGGGGATCTACGAGCAGTACTTC
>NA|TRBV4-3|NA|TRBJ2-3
CASSQDLGGGVGGDTQYF
TGCGCCAGCAGCCAAGATCTAGGGGGGGGTGTGGGAGGAGATACGCAGTATTTT
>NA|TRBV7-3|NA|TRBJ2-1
CASSLTSWGRTEQFF
TGTGCCAGCAGCTTAACCTCTTGGGGGCGAACTGAGCAGTTCTTC
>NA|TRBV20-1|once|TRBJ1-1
CSASKGIEAEAFF
TGCAGTGCTAGTAAGGGGATAGAAGCTGAAGCTTTCTTT
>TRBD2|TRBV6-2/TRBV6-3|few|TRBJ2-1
CASSYPASGSPQFF
TGTGCCAGCAGTTACCCGGCTAGCGGGAGCCCGCAGTTCTTC
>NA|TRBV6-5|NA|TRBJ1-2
CASSRSFRDLEGYTF
TGTGCCAGCAGCCGCTCTTTCCGGGACTTGGAAGGCTACACCTTC
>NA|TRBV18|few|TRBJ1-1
CASSPPRTGNTEAFF
TGTGCCAGCTCACCACCCCGAACAGGGAACACTGAAGCTTTCTTT
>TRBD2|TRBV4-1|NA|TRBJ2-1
CASSPTSGGYNEQFF
TGCGCCAGCAGCCCAACTAGCGGGGGGTACAATGAGCAGTTCTTC
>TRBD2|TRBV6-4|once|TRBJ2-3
CASSDVTSGTDTQYF
TGTGCCAGCAGTGATGTGACTAGCGGCACAGATACGCAGTATTTT
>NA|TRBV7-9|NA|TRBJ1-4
CASSLDRGTNEKLFF
TGTGCCAGCAGCTTAGACCGGGGAACTAATGAAAAACTGTTTTTT
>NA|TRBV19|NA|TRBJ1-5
CASTGQGYSNQPQHF
TGTGCCAGTACCGGCCAGGGGTATAGCAATCAGCCCCAGCATTTT
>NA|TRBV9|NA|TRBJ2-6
CASSVGGSPGANVLTF
TGTGCCAGCAGCGTAGGCGGATCCCCTGGGGCCAACGTCCTGACTTTC
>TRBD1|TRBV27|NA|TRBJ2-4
CASSLSTGGGNIQYF
TGTGCCAGCAGTTTATCCACAGGGGGCGGGAACATTCAGTACTTC
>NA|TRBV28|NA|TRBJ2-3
CASSLGSRADTQYF
TGTGCCAGCAGTTTAGGTAGTAGAGCAGATACGCAGTATTTT
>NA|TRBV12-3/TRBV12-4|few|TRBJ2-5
CASSRQIQETQYF
TGTGCCAGCAGTCGACAGATCCAAGAGACCCAGTACTTC
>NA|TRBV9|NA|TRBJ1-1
CASSVGLSTEAFF
TGTGCCAGCAGCGTAGGTCTCAGCACTGAAGCTTTCTTT
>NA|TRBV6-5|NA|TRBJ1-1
CASSYGGAWDTEAFF
TGTGCCAGCAGTTACGGAGGGGCCTGGGACACTGAAGCTTTCTTT
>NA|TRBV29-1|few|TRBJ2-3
CSVASGFTDTQYF
TGCAGCGTTGCAAGCGGATTCACAGATACGCAGTATTTT
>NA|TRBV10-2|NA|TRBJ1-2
CASSESPGANYGYTF
TGCGCCAGCAGTGAGTCGCCCGGAGCTAACTATGGCTACACCTTC
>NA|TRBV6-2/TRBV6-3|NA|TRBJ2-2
CASTPLGRRSTGELFF
TGTGCCAGCACCCCACTAGGACGGAGGTCCACCGGGGAGCTGTTTTTT
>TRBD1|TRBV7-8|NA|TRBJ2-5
CASSLDRGRITQYF
TGTGCCAGCAGCTTAGACAGGGGAAGAATTACCCAGTACTTC
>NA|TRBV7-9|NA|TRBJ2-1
CASNLPTHNEQFF
TGTGCCAGCAACTTACCTACCCACAATGAGCAGTTCTTC
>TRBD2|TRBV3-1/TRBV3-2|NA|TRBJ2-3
CASSPPSGSSDTQYF
TGTGCCAGCAGCCCCCCCAGCGGGAGTTCAGATACGCAGTATTTT
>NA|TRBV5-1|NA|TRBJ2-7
CASSLVSTYEQYF
TGCGCCAGCAGCTTGGTGTCTACCTACGAGCAGTACTTC
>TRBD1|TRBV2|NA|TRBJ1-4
CASRSGTGNEKLFF
TGTGCCAGCAGGTCCGGGACAGGGAATGAAAAACTGTTTTTT
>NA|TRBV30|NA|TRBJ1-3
CAWNRGGGSGSGNTIYF
TGTGCCTGGAATCGAGGTGGGGGGTCGGGTTCTGGAAACACCATATATTTT
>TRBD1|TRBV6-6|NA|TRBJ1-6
CASTMTGSSYNSPLHF
TGTGCCAGCACCATGACAGGGAGCTCCTATAATTCACCCCTCCACTTT
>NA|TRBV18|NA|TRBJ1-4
CASSQGHTNEKLFF
TGTGCCAGCTCCCAGGGTCATACTAATGAAAAACTGTTTTTT
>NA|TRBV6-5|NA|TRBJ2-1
CASSYSEEGNEQFF
TGTGCCAGCAGTTACTCTGAGGAGGGCAATGAGCAGTTCTTC
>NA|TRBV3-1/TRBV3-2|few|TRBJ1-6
CASRTGGSPLHF
TGTGCCAGCAGGACGGGAGGTTCACCCCTCCACTTT
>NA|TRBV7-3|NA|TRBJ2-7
CASSFKGGHEQYF
TGTGCCAGCAGCTTCAAGGGCGGGCACGAGCAGTACTTC
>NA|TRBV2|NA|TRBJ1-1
CASSEAGRGEAFF
TGTGCCAGCAGTGAAGCAGGGAGGGGGGAAGCTTTCTTT
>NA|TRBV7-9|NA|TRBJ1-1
CASSLVWGPMNTEAFF
TGTGCCAGCAGCCTAGTGTGGGGGCCGATGAACACTGAAGCTTTCTTT
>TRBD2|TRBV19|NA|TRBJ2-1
CASSPGGLGTSGYNEQFF
TGTGCCAGTAGCCCGGGGGGGCTGGGGACTAGCGGGTACAATGAGCAGTTCTTC
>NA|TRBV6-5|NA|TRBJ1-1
CASGLSGVTEAFF
TGTGCCAGCGGCCTCTCAGGGGTCACTGAAGCTTTCTTT
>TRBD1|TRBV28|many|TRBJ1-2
CASSPQQGLYGYTF
TGTGCCAGCAGTCCGCAACAGGGGCTCTATGGCTACACCTTC
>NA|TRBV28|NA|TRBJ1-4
CASSPHGSTREKLFF
TGTGCCAGCAGTCCCCACGGGTCTACTAGGGAAAAACTGTTTTTT
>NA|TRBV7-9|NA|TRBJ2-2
CASRSSGSRTGELFF
TGTGCCAGCAGGTCCTCGGGGTCGCGGACCGGGGAGCTGTTTTTT
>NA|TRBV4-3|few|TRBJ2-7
CASSQVLGNSYEQYF
TGCGCCAGCAGCCAAGTACTGGGCAACTCCTACGAGCAGTACTTC